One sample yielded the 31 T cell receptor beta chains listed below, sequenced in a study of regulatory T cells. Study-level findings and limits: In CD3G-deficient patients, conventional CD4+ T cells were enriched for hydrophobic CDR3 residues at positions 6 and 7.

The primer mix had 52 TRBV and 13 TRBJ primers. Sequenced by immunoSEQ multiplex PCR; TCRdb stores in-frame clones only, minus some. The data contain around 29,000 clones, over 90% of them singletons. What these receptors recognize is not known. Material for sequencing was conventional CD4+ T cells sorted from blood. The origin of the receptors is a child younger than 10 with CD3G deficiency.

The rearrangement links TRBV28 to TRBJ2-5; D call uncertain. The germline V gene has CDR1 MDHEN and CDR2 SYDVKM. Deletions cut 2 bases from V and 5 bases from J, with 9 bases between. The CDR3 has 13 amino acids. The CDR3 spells CASSLGRLETQYF. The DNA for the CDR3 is TGTGCCAGCAGTTTAGGACGACTGGAGACCCAGTACTTC.

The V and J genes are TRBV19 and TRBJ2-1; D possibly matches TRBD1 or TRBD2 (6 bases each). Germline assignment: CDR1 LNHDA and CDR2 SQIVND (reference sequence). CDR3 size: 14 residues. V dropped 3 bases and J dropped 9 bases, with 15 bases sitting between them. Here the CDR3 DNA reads TGTGCCAGTAGTATGACGAGGGGGGCCGTTGAGCAGTTCTTC. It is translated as CASSMTRGAVEQFF.

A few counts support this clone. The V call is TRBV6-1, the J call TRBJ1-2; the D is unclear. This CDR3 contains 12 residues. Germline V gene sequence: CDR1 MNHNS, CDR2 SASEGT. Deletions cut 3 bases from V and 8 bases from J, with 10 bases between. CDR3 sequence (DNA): TGTGCCAGCAGTGATCCCCGGTCGGGCTACACCTTC. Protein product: CASSDPRSGYTF.

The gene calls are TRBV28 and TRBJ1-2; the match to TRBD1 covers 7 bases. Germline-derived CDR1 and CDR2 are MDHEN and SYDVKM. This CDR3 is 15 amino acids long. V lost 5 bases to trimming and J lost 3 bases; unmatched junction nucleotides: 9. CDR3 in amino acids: CASSPRDSNYYGYTF. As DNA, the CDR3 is TGTGCCAGCAGTCCCCGGGACAGCAACTACTATGGCTACACCTTC.

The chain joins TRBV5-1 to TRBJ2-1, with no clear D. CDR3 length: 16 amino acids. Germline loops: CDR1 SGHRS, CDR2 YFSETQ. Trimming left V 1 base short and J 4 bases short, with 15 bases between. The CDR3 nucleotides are TGCGCCAGCAGCTTGACGGCCCCACTACTTTACAATGAGCAGTTCTTC. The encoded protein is CASSLTAPLLYNEQFF.

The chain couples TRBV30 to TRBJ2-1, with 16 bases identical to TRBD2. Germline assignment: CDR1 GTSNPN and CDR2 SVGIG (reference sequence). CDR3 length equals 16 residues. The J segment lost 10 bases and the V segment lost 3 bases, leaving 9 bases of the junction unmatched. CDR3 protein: CAWRPLGTSGRAEQFF. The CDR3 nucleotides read TGTGCCTGGAGACCTCTTGGGACTAGCGGGAGGGCGGAGCAGTTCTTC.

The CDR3 DNA reads as TGTGCCAGCAGCCCGAGATTTCCCATAGCGGGAGTGAGGAATGAGCAGTTCTTC. Amino acids: CASSPRFPIAGVRNEQFF. V is TRBV9 and J is TRBJ2-1, with 9 bases aligning to TRBD2. The CDR3 runs to 18 residues. CDR1 and CDR2 from the germline V gene are SGDLS and YYNGEE. The V gene end was trimmed by 4 bases and the J gene end by 7 bases; junction bases not matched to a gene: 18.

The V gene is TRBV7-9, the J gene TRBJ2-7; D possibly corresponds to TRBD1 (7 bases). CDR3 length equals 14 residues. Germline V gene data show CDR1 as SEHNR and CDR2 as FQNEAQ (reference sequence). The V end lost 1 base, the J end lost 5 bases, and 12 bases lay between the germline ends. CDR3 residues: CASSLGRGRNEQYF. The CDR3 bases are TGTGCCAGCAGCTTAGGGAGGGGGCGGAACGAGCAGTACTTC.

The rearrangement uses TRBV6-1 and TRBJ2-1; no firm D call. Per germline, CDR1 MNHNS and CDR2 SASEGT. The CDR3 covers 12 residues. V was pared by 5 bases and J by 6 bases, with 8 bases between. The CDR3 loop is CASSLFGNEQFF. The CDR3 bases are TGTGCCAGCAGTCTCTTTGGCAATGAGCAGTTCTTC.

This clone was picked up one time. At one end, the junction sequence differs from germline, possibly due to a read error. CDR3 in DNA: TGCAGCGCTGAACGTCTAGCGGGAGGAGATACGCAGTATTTT. Protein sequence: CSAERLAGGDTQYF. The gene calls are TRBV29-1 and TRBJ2-3, with 11 nucleotides matching TRBD2. This CDR3 region has 14 residues. Per the germline V gene, CDR1 is SQVTM and CDR2 is ANQGSEA.

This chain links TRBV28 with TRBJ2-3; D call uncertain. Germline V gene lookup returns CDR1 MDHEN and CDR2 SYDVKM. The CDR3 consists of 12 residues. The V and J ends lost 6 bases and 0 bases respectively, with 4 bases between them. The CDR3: CASSPSTDTQYF. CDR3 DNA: TGTGCCAGCAGCCCTAGCACAGATACGCAGTATTTT.

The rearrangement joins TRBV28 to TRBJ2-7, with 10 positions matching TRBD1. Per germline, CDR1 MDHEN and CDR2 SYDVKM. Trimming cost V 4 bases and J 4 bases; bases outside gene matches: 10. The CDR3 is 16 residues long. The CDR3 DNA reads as TGTGCCAGCAGTTCACCCGGGACAGGGGCTGGGTACGAGCAGTACTTC. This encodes CASSSPGTGAGYEQYF.

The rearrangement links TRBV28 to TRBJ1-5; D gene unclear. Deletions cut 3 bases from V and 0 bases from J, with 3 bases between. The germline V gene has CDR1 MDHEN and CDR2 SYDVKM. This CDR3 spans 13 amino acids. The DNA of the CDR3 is TGTGCCAGCAGTTTTCTTAGCAATCAGCCCCAGCATTTT. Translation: CASSFLSNQPQHF.

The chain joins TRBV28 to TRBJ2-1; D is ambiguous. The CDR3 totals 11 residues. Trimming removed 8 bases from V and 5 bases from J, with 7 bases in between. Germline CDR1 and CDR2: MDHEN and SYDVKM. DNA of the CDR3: TGTGCCAGCGCAACCGACAATGAGCAGTTCTTC. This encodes CASATDNEQFF.

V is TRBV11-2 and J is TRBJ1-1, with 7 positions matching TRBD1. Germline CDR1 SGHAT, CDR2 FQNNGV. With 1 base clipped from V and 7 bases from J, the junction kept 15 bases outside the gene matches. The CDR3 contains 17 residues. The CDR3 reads CASSLAPRTGKAYEAFF. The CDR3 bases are TGTGCCAGCAGCTTAGCGCCCCGGACAGGTAAAGCCTATGAAGCTTTCTTT.

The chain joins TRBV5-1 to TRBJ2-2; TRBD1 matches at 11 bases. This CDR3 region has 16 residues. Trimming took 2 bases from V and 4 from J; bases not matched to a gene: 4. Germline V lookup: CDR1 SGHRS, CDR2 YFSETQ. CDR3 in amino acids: CASSFGTGGTTGELFF. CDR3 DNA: TGCGCCAGCAGCTTCGGGACAGGGGGTACCACCGGGGAGCTGTTTTTT. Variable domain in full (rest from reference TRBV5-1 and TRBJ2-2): KAGVTQTPRYLIKTRGQQVTLSCSPISGHRSVSWYQQTPGQGLQFLFEYFSETQRNKGNFPGRFSGRQFSNSRSEMNVSTLELGDSALYLCASSFGTGGTTGELFFGEGSRLTVL.

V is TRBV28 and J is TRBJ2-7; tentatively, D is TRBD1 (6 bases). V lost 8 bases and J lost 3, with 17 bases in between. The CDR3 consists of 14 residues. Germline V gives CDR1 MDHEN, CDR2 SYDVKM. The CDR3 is CASSTPGQIYEQYF. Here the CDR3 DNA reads TGTGCCAGCTCTACCCCGGGACAAATCTACGAGCAGTACTTC.

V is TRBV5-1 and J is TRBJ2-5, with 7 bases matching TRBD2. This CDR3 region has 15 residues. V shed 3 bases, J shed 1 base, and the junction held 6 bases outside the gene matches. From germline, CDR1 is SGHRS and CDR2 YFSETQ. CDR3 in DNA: TGCGCCAGCAGCTCACTTACGGGGGGCCAAGAGACCCAGTACTTC. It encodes CASSSLTGGQETQYF. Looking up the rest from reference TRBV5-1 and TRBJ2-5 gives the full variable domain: KAGVTQTPRYLIKTRGQQVTLSCSPISGHRSVSWYQQTPGQGLQFLFEYFSETQRNKGNFPGRFSGRQFSNSRSEMNVSTLELGDSALYLCASSSLTGGQETQYFGPGTRLLVL.

The CDR3 reads CASSRQRQTDTQYF. In DNA form, the CDR3 reads TGTGCCAGCAGCCGACAGCGCCAGACAGATACGCAGTATTTT. This chain connects TRBV7-8 to TRBJ2-3, with D perhaps matching TRBD1 (5 bases). The CDR3 totals 14 residues. Germline CDR1 and CDR2: SGHVS and FQNEAQ. Trimming stripped 5 bases from V and 3 bases from J, with 12 bases between.

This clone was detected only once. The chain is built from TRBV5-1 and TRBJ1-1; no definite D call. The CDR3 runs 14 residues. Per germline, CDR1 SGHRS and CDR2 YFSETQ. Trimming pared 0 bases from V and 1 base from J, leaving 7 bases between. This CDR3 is CASSLAPRNTEAFF. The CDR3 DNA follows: TGCGCCAGCAGCTTGGCTCCAAGGAACACTGAAGCTTTCTTT. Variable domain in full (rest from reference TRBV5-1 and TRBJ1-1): KAGVTQTPRYLIKTRGQQVTLSCSPISGHRSVSWYQQTPGQGLQFLFEYFSETQRNKGNFPGRFSGRQFSNSRSEMNVSTLELGDSALYLCASSLAPRNTEAFFGQGTRLTVV.

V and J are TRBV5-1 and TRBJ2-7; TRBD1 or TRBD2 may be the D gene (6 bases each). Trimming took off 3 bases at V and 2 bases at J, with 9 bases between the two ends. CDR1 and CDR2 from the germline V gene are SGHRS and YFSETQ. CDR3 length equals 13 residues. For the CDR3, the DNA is TGCGCCAGCAGCTATGGGGGGCCCTACGAGCAGTACTTC. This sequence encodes CASSYGGPYEQYF.

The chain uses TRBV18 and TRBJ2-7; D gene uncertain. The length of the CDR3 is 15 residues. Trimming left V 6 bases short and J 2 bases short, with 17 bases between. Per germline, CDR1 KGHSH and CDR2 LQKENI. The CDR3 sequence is CASSRNTGSPYEQYF. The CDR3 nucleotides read TGTGCCAGCTCCCGGAACACTGGCAGCCCCTACGAGCAGTACTTC.

In DNA form, the CDR3 reads TGCGCCAGCAGCTTGGGGGGATTGGAACCCCCTTCAGGTACCCAGTACTTC. Amino acids: CASSLGGLEPPSGTQYF. This chain links TRBV5-1 with TRBJ2-5; D unclear. Germline CDR1 is SGHRS and CDR2 is YFSETQ. V gave up 0 bases and J gave up 8 bases, with 23 bases separating them. This CDR3 is 17 amino acids long.

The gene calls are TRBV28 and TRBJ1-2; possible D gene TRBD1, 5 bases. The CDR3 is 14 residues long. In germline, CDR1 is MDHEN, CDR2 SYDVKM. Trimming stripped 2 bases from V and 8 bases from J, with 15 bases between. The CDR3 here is CASSLDSTVNGYTF. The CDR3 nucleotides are TGTGCCAGCAGTTTAGACTCGACAGTAAACGGCTACACCTTC.

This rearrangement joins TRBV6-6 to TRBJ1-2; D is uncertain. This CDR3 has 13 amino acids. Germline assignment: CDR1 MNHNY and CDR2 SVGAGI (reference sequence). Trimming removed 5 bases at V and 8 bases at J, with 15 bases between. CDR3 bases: TGTGCCAGCAGTGGTCCCCCGGCGGGAGGCTACACCTTC. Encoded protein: CASSGPPAGGYTF.

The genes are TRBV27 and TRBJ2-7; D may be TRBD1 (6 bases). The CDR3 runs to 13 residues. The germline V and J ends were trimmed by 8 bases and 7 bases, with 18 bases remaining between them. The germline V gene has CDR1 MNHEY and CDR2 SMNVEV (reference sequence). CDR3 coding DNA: TGTGCCAGCGCTAACAGGGCATTAGGTGAGCAGTACTTC. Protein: CASANRALGEQYF.

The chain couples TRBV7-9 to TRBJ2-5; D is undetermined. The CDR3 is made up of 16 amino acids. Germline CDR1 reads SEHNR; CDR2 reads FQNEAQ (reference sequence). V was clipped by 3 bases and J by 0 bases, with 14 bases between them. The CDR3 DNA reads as TGTGCCAGCAGCTTTAGCTTCGGAGACTACCAAGAGACCCAGTACTTC. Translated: CASSFSFGDYQETQYF.

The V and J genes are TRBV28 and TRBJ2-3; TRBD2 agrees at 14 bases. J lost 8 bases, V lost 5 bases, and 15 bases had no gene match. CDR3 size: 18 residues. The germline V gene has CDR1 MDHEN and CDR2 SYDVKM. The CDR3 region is CASSPGGKGTSGRGTQYF. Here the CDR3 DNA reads TGTGCCAGCAGTCCCGGCGGAAAGGGGACTAGCGGGAGAGGTACGCAGTATTTT.

The DNA for the CDR3 is TGTGCCAGTAGTAGGACTAGCGGGAGAAGGGACGAGCAGTACTTC. Translated, it gives CASSRTSGRRDEQYF. This sequence joins TRBV19 and TRBJ2-7; 13 bases are a match to TRBD2. The germline CDR1 and CDR2 sequences are LNHDA and SQIVND (reference sequence). CDR3 length equals 15 residues. V was pared by 4 bases and J by 5 bases, with 5 bases of the junction left unmatched.

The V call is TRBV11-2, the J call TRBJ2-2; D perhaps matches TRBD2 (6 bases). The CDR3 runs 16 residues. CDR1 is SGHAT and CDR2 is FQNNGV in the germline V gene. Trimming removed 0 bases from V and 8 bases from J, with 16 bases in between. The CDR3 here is CASSLDRFGRGGELFF. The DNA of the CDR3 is TGTGCCAGCAGCTTAGATCGTTTCGGCCGGGGGGGGGAGCTGTTTTTT.

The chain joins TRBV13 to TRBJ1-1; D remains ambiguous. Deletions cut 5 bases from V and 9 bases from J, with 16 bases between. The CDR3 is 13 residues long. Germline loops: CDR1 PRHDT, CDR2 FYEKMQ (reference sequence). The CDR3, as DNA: TGTGCCAGCAGCCAATGGACGGATGAGAAAGCTTTCTTT. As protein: CASSQWTDEKAFF.